The sequence of this T cell receptor (beta chain) was determined in a study of neoadjuvant anti-PD-1 for oral cavity cancer. Clones were sequenced by immunoSEQ multiplex PCR, and TCRdb holds only the in-frame ones, with some missing. The table has 15,000 or so clones, 55% to 75% seen once. The CDR3 is made up of 14 amino acids. Germline V CDR1 and CDR2: SGHRS, YFSETQ. Between the trimmed V and J ends, which lost 4 bases and 2 bases, there was a span of 12 bases. Blood cells were analyzed directly, without culture or expansion. Only a few counts were recorded for this clone. Source: PBMCs, taken before nivolumab (anti-PD-1) treatment. This clonotype was obtained from a person aged 35-79 years with oral cavity squamous cell carcinoma. The chain carries TRBV5-1 and TRBJ1-2, with D perhaps TRBD1 (5 bases). CDR3 sequence reads: CASSGGSTNYGYTF. The CDR3 nucleotides read TGCGCCAGCAGCGGGGGGAGTACCAACTATGGCTACACCTTC.